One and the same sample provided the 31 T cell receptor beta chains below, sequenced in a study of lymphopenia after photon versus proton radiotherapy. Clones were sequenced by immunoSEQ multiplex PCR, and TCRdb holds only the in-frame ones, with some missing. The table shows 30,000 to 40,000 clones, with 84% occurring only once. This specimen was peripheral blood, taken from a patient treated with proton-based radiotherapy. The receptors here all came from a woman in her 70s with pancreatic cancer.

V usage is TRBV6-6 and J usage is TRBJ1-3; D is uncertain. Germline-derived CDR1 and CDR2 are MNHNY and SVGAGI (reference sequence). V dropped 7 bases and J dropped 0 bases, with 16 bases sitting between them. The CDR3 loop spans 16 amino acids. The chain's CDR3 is CASTSPESRSGNTIYF. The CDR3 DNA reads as TGTGCCAGCACCTCCCCTGAATCCCGCTCTGGAAACACCATATATTTT.

The CDR3 bases are TGTGCCAGCAGCTTATGGACAGGGGGTTTTACGAAGGAAAAACTGTTTTTT. As protein: CASSLWTGGFTKEKLFF. The genes are TRBV5-4 and TRBJ1-4; 10 bases are shared with TRBD1. CDR1 is SGHNT and CDR2 is YYREEE in the germline V gene (reference sequence). The CDR3 consists of 17 residues. V trimming: 2 bases; J trimming: 8 bases; junction bases outside the gene matches: 12.

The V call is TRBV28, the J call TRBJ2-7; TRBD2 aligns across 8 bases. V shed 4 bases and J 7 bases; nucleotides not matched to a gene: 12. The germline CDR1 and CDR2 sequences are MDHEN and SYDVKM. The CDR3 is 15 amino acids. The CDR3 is CASSSFSGARFEQYF. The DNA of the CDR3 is TGTGCCAGCAGTTCATTTAGCGGGGCCAGGTTTGAGCAGTACTTC.

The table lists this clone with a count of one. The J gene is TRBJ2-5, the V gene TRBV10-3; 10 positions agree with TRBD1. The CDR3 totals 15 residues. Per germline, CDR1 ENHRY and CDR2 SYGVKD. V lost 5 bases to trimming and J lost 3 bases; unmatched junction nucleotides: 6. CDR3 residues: CAISYTDRGEETQYF. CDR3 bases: TGTGCCATCAGTTATACGGACAGGGGGGAAGAGACCCAGTACTTC.

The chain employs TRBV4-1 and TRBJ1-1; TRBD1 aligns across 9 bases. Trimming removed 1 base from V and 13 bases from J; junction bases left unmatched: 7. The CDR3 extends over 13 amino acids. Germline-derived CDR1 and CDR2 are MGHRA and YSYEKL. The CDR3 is CASSQAWGQGVFF. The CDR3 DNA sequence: TGCGCCAGCAGCCAAGCCTGGGGACAGGGAGTTTTCTTT.

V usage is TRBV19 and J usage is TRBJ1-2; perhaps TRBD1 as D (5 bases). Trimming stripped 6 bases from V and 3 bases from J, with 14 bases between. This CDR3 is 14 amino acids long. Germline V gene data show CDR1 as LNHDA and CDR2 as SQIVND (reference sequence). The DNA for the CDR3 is TGTGCCAGTAGGGCCCTGGGGGGTGACTATGGCTACACCTTC. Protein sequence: CASRALGGDYGYTF.

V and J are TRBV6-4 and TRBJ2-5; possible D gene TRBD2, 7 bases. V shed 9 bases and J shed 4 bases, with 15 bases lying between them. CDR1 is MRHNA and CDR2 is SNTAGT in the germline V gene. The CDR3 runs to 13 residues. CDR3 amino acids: CARRGRAPETQYF. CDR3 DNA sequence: TGTGCCAGGAGGGGGAGGGCCCCAGAGACCCAGTACTTC.

CDR3 bases: TGTGCCAGCAGCTTATTAGTGGGGCTAACGGCTAACGAGCAGTACTTC. Its protein is CASSLLVGLTANEQYF. The chain links TRBV5-4 to TRBJ2-7; tentative D call: TRBD1 (5 bases). The V end was cut by 2 bases, the J end by 5 bases, with 20 bases between. Per the germline V gene, CDR1 is SGHNT and CDR2 is YYREEE (reference sequence). The length of the CDR3 is 16 residues.

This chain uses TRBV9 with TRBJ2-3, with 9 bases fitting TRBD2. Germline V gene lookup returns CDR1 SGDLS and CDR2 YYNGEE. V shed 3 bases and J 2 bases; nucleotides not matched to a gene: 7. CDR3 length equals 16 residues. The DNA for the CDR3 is TGTGCCAGCAGCGGCCGGACTAGCGAGAACACAGATACGCAGTATTTT. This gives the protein CASSGRTSENTDTQYF.

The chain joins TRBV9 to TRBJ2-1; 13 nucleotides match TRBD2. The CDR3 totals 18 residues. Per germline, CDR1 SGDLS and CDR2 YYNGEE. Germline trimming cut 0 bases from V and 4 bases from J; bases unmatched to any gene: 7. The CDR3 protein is CASSVALAGGPLYNEQFF. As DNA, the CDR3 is TGTGCCAGCAGCGTAGCACTAGCGGGAGGGCCGTTATACAATGAGCAGTTCTTC.

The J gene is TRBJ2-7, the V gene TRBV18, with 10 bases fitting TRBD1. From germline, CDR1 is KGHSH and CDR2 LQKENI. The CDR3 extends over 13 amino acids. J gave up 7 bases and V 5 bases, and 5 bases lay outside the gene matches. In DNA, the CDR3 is TGTGCCAGCTCAGCGACAGGGGGCTGGGAGCAGTACTTC. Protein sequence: CASSATGGWEQYF.

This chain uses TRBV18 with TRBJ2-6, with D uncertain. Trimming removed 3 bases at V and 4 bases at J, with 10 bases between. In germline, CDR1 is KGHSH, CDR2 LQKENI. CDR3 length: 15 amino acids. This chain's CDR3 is CASSPKSPGANVLTF. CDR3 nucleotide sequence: TGTGCCAGCTCACCTAAAAGCCCGGGGGCCAACGTCCTGACTTTC.

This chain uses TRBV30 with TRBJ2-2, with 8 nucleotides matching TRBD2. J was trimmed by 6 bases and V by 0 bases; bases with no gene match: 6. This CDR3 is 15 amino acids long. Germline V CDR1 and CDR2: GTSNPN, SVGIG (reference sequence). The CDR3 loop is CAWSVRAGLAGELFF. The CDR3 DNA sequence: TGTGCCTGGAGTGTACGGGCGGGACTAGCCGGGGAGCTGTTTTTT.

The CDR3 region is CASSLDTGFAGELFF. Written as DNA, the CDR3 is TGTGCCAGCAGCTTAGACACAGGGTTCGCCGGGGAGCTGTTTTTT. The gene calls are TRBV11-2 and TRBJ2-2; the D gene is possibly TRBD1 (6 bases). This CDR3 has 15 amino acids. Per germline, CDR1 SGHAT and CDR2 FQNNGV. Trimming left V 0 bases short and J 6 bases short, with 11 bases between. Supplemented by reference TRBV11-2 and TRBJ2-2, the full variable domain reads EAGVAQSPRYKIIEKRQSVAFWCNPISGHATLYWYQQILGQGPKLLIQFQNNGVVDDSQLPKDRFSAERLKGVDSTLKIQPAKLEDSAVYLCASSLDTGFAGELFFGEGSRLTVL.

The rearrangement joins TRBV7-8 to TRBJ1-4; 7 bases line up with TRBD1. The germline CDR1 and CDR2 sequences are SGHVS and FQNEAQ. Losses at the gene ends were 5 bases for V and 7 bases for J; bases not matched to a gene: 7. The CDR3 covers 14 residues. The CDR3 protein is CASSLGGAGEKLFF. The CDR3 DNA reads TGTGCCAGCAGCCTAGGGGGCGCCGGTGAAAAACTGTTTTTT.

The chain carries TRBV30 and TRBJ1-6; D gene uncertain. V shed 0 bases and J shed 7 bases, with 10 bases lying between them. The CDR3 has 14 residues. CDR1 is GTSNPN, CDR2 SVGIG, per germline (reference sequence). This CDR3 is CAWSVVGANSPLHF. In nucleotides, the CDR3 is TGTGCCTGGAGTGTAGTGGGAGCGAATTCACCCCTCCACTTT.

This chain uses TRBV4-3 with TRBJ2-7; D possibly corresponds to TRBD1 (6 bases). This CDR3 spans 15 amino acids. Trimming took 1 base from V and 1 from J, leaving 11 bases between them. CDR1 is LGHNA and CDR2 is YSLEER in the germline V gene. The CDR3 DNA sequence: TGCGCCAGCAGCCAAGTTCCAGGGGCGTCCTACGAGCAGTACTTC. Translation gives CASSQVPGASYEQYF.

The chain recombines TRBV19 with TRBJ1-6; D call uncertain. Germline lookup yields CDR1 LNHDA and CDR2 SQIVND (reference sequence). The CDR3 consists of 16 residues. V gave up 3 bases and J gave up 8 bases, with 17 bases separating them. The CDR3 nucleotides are TGTGCCAGTAGTATCAGCGACCGGCCTTCTCATTCACCCCTCCACTTT. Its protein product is CASSISDRPSHSPLHF.

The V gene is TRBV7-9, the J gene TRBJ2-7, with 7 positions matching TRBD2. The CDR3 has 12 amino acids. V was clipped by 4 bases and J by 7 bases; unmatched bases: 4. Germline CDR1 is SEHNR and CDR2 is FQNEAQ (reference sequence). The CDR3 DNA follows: TGTGCCAGCAGCTCAGACGGGGGGGAGCAGTACTTC. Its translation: CASSSDGGEQYF.

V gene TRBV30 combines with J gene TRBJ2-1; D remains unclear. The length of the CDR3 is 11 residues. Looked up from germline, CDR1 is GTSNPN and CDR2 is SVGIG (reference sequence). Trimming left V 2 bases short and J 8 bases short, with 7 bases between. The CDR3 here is CAWSLADEQFF. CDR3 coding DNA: TGTGCCTGGAGTTTAGCAGATGAGCAGTTCTTC.

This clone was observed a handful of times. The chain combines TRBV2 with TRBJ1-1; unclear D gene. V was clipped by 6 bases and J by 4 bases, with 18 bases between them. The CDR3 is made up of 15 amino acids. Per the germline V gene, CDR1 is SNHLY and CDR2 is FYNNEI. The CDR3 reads CASSPGSRSSTEAFF. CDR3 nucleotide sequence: TGTGCCAGCAGCCCGGGGAGTAGGTCGAGCACTGAAGCTTTCTTT. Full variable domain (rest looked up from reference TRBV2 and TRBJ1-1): EPEVTQTPSHQVTQMGQEVILRCVPISNHLYFYWYRQILGQKVEFLVSFYNNEISEKSEIFDDQFSVERPDGSNFTLKIRSTKLEDSAMYFCASSPGSRSSTEAFFGQGTRLTVV.

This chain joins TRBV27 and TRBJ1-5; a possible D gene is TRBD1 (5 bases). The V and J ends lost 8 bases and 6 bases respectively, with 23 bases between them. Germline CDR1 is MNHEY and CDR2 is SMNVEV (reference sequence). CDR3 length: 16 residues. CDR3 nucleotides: TGTGCCAGCGTCCCACGGGGGTCAACGGCCGGTCAGCCCCAGCATTTT. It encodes CASVPRGSTAGQPQHF.

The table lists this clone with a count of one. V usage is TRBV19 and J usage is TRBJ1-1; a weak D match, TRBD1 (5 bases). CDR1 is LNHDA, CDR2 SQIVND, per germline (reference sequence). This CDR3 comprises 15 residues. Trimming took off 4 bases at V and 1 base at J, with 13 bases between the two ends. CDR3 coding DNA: TGTGCCAGTAGTACTCACAGGACGGGGAACACTGAAGCTTTCTTT. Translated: CASSTHRTGNTEAFF.

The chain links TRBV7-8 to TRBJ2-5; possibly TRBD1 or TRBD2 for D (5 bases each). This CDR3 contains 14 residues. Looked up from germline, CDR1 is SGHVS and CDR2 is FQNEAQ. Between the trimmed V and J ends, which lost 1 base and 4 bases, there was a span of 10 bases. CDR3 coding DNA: TGTGCCAGCAGCTTAGAACCGGGACGAGAGACCCAGTACTTC. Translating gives CASSLEPGRETQYF.

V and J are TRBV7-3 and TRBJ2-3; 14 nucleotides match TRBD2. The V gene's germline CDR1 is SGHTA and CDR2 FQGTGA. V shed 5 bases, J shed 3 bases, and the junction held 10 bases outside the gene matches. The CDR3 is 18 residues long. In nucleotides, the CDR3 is TGTGCCAGCAGCCCCAACCGACTAGCGGGAGGGCCAACAGATACGCAGTATTTT. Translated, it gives CASSPNRLAGGPTDTQYF.

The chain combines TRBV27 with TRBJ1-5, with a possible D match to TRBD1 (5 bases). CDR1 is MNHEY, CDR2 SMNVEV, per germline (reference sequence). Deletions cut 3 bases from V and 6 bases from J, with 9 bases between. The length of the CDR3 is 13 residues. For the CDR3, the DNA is TGTGCCAGCAGTTTGGGGGTGACTCAGCCCCAGCATTTT. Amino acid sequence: CASSLGVTQPQHF.

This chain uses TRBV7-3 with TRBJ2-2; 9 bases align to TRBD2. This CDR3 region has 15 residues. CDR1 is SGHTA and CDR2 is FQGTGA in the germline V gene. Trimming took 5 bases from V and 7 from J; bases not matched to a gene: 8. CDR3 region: CASSPGAGGFGELFF. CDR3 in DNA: TGTGCCAGCAGCCCCGGGGCGGGAGGGTTCGGGGAGCTGTTTTTT.

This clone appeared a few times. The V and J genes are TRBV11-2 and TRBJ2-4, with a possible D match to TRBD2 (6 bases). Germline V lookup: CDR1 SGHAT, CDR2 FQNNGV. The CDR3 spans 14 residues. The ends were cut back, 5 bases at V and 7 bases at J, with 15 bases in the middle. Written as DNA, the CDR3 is TGTGCCAGCAGCACCCGCGGGGCCCAGAACATTCAGTACTTC. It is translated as CASSTRGAQNIQYF.

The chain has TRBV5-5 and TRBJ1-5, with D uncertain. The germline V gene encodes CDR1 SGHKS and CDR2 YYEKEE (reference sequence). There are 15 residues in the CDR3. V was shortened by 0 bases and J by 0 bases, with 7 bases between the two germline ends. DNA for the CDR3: TGTGCCAGCAGCTTGGACAGTTATAGCAATCAGCCCCAGCATTTT. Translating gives CASSLDSYSNQPQHF.

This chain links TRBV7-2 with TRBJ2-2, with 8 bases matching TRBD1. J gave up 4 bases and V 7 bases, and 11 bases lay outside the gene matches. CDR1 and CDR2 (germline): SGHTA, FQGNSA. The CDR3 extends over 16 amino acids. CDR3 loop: CASKKRSGTGTGELFF. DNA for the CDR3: TGTGCCAGCAAGAAAAGATCCGGGACAGGCACCGGGGAGCTGTTTTTT.

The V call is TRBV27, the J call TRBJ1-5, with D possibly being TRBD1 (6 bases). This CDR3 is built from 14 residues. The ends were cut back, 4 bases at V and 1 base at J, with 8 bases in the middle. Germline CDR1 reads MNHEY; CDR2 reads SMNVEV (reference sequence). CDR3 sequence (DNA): TGTGCCAGCAGTTCGGACAGCAGCAATCAGCCCCAGCATTTT. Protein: CASSSDSSNQPQHF.